The present TCR beta chain was sequenced within a study of T-cell reconstitution after alpha-beta-depleted transplantation in children. General observations from the study: It was newly produced T cells that mostly accounted for T-cell counts and diversity one year after transplant. Surviving thymic progenitors and recipient T cells were the source of high TCRbeta diversity at day 60 in some patients. Several hundred expanded graft clones reportedly supplied alpha-beta T cells about two months after transplant.

Unique molecular identifiers were incorporated when the TCRbeta library was constructed. A single record per CDR3 protein comes from TCRdb applying MiXCR to the PCR reads. The sample has approximately 1,000,000 distinct CDR3 sequences, roughly 31% seen once. This CDR3 spans 16 amino acids. Deletions cut 3 bases from V and 0 bases from J, with 17 bases between. Germline V gene sequence: CDR1 DFQATT, CDR2 SNEGSKA (reference sequence). This clonotype was detected ten times or more. Its antigen is undetermined. The chain carries TRBV20-1 and TRBJ2-5, with D perhaps TRBD1 (6 bases). The receptor was isolated from a boy younger than two who had a stem cell transplant for SCID, so the T cells may come from the graft donor. Material: PBMCs, mostly from graft donor cells, obtained 360 days after TCRalphabeta/CD19-depleted stem cell transplant. The CDR3 spells CSASVSQGPNQETQYF. CDR3 bases: TGCAGTGCTAGCGTATCACAGGGTCCAAACCAAGAGACCCAGTACTTC.